This T cell receptor (beta chain) was documented in a study of shared clonotypes between healthy human individuals. Produced via immunoSEQ multiplex PCR; TCRdb's table is partial and in-frame only. The sample holds millions of clones, just under 95% seen once. Trimming shortened V by 1 base and J by 3 bases, and 18 bases separated the two germline ends. Germline lookup yields CDR1 SEHNR and CDR2 FQNEAQ (reference sequence). There are 17 residues in the CDR3. Positive CCR7 selection of CD45RO-negative cells yielded the naive CD8 cells, and terminally differentiated effector memory CD45RA+ cells were excluded.

The J gene is TRBJ1-1, the V gene TRBV7-9, with TRBD1 as a possible D gene (5 bases). The material sequenced was naive CD8+ T cells sorted from blood. The receptor's source is a man in his late teens or twenties in good health. In DNA, the CDR3 is TGTGCCAGCAGCTTAGGATCAGGGCCTAAAGGGGACACTGAAGCTTTCTTT. It encodes CASSLGSGPKGDTEAFF.